This T cell receptor beta chain was captured in a study of blood T cell repertoires in COVID-19. Study at large: Spain, Italy and the United States supplied samples that represented acute and convalescent COVID-19. Sample material is recorded as cDNA or gDNA derived from T cells, B-cell-depleted T cells, or PBMCs.

Clones were sequenced by immunoSEQ multiplex PCR, and TCRdb holds only the in-frame ones, with some missing. The table includes a few hundred thousand clones, around 84% detected once. The V and J ends lost 7 bases and 8 bases, in that order; junction bases with no gene match: 15. Germline CDR1 and CDR2: SQVTM and ANQGSEA. The length of the CDR3 is 15 residues. Seattle's enrolled individuals joined amid active infection and were then monitored longitudinally. The source is an elderly woman with COVID-19, enrolled during active disease. The sequencing sample was made of peripheral blood. This chain uses TRBV29-1 with TRBJ2-3, with 10 nucleotides matching TRBD1. The chain's CDR3 is CSADPATGGPGTQYF. CDR3 in DNA: TGCAGCGCTGACCCCGCGACAGGGGGCCCTGGTACGCAGTATTTT.